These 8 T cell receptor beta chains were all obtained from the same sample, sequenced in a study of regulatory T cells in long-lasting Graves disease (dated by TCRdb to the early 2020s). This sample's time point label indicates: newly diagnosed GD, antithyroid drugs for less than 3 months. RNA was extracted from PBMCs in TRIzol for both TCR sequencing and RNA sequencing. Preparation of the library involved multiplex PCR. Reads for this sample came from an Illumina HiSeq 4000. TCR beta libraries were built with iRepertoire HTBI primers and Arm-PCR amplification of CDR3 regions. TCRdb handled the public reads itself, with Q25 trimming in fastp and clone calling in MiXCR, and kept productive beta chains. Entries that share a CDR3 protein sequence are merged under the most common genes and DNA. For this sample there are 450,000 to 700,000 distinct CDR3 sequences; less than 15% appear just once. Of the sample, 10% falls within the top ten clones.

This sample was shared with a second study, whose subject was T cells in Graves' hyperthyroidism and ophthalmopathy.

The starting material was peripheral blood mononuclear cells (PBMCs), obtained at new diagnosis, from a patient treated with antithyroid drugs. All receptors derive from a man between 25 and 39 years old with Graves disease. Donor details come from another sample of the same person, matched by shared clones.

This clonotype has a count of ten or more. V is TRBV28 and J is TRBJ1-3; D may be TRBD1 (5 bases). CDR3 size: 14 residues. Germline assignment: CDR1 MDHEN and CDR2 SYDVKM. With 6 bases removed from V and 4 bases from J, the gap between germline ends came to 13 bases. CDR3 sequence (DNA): TGTGCCAGCAGAGCCCCCAGGGCGGGAAACACCATATATTTT. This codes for CASRAPRAGNTIYF.

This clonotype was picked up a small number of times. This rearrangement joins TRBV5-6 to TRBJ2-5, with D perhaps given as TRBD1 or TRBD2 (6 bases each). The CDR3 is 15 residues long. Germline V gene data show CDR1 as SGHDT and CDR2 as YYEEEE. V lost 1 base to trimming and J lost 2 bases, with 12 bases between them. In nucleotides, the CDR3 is TGTGCCAGCAGCTTGATAGAGGGGGGACAAGAGACCCAGTACTTC. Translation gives CASSLIEGGQETQYF.

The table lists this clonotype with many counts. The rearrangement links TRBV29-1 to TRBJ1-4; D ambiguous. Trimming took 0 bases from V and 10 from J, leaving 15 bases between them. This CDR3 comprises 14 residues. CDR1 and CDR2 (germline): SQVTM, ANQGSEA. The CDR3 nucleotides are TGCAGCGTTGAAGAGGAGGTCCTGGACGGAAAACTGTTTTTT. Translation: CSVEEEVLDGKLFF.

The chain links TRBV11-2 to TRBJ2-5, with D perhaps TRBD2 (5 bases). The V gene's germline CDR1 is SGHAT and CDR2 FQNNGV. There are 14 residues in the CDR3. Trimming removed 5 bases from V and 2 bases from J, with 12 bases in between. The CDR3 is CASSHLRGQETQYF. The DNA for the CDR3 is TGTGCCAGCAGCCACTTACGGGGTCAAGAGACCCAGTACTTC.

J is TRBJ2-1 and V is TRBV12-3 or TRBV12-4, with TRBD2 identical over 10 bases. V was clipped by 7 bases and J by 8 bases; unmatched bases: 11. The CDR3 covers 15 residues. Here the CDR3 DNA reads TGTGCCAGCACCTCGACTAGCGGGCCAACCGATGAGCAGTTCTTC. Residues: CASTSTSGPTDEQFF.

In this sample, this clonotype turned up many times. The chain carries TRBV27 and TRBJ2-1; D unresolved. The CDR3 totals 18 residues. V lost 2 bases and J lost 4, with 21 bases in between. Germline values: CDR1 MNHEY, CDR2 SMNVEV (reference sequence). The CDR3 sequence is CASSLGSARRVSYNEQFF. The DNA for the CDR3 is TGTGCCAGCAGTTTAGGCTCGGCCCGCCGGGTGAGTTACAATGAGCAGTTCTTC.

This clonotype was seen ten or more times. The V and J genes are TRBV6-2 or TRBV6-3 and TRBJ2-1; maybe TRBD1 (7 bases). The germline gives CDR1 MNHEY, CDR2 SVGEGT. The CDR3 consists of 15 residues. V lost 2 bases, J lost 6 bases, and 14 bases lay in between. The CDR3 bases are TGTGCCAGCAGTTACAGGCAGGGGGGAGTCAATGAGCAGTTCTTC. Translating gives CASSYRQGGVNEQFF.

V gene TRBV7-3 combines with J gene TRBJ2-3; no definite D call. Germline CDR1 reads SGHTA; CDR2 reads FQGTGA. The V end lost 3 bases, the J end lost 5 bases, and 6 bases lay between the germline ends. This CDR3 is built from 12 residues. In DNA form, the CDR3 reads TGTGCCAGCAGCTTTGGTCGAGATACGCAGTATTTT. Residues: CASSFGRDTQYF.